This TCR beta chain was identified during a study of T cell repertoires in cytomegalovirus infection. The wider study: In public TCR beta signatures, there were indications of both CMV infection and matching HLA type. Broader study findings: HLA-C-restricted TCR beta clonotypes specific for CMV led the ex vivo response. Cumulative public TCR beta family frequency identified carriers of CMV plus the relevant HLA.

TCRdb independently ran MiXCR on the reads; one entry per CDR3 protein. The data contain roughly 230,000 distinct CDR3 sequences, over 9% of them seen just once; the ten biggest clones take up 1.5% to 2%. CDR1 is SEHNR, CDR2 FQNEAQ, per germline (reference sequence). V lost 2 bases, J lost 12 bases, and 11 bases lay in between. This CDR3 comprises 12 residues. This clonotype was recorded at least ten times. What it binds is unknown. The sample taken for sequencing was PBMCs. The source of this sequence is a human donor in good health (CMV status not recorded). Some clones in this sample may be carry-over from other donors' samples. This rearrangement joins TRBV7-9 to TRBJ2-1, with D perhaps TRBD2 (5 bases). CDR3 protein: CASSLMEAGQFF. CDR3 nucleotide sequence: TGTGCCAGCAGCTTAATGGAGGCAGGGCAGTTCTTC.